This T cell receptor (beta chain) was observed in a study of spatial heterogeneity in lung cancer. This clonotype was seen ten or more times. Time point denoted: sample taken at primary tumor resection. Unsorted whole RNA from tumor, nontumor lung or frozen PBMC underwent sequencing. The presence of a unique molecular identifier marked each TCR cDNA molecule. From the 5' RACE reads, TCRdb called clonotypes with MiXCR, one entry per CDR3 protein. The repertoire holds more than 45,000 distinct CDR3 sequences, with roughly 5.2% as singletons. Per germline, CDR1 GTSNPN and CDR2 SVGIG (reference sequence). V was clipped by 5 bases and J by 4 bases, with 12 bases between them. CDR3 size: 14 residues.

The TCR originated in a male donor with early-stage non-small cell lung cancer. The V call is TRBV30, the J call TRBJ1-6; D might be TRBD1 (5 bases). This sample comprised PBMCs, obtained at surgery. CDR3 protein: CAWHGGGYNSPLHF. As DNA, the CDR3 is TGTGCCTGGCACGGGGGGGGTTATAATTCACCCCTCCACTTT.